Below, 4 T cell receptor beta chains from the same sample are listed, as sequenced in a study of CD8 T cells in ankylosing spondylitis. Which antigens these TCRs recognize remains unknown. Via MiXCR, TCRdb re-called the 5' RACE reads, giving one row per CDR3 protein. The sample includes around 450,000 distinct CDR3 sequences, about 24% of them seen just once. Broader study findings: Eight or nine highly homologous variants made up a TCR beta motif that seemed to typify ankylosing spondylitis blood.

Sequencing was performed on blood, either unsorted or a sorted T cell fraction (not recorded which). The receptors shown here come from a male donor with ankylosing spondylitis.

This clonotype was seen more than once but under ten times. The chain joins TRBV5-1 to TRBJ2-7; 7 bases match TRBD2. CDR3 length: 16 residues. V was pared by 7 bases and J by 0 bases, with 13 bases of the junction left unmatched. Germline values: CDR1 SGHRS, CDR2 YFSETQ. The CDR3 DNA reads TGCGCCAGCTACGATCAACCTGGCGGGAGCTCCTACGAGCAGTACTTC. Translated, it gives CASYDQPGGSSYEQYF.

The CDR3 nucleotides read TGCGCCAGCAGCTTGAGCGGGGGGAGCAACGAGCAGTACGTC. As protein: CASSLSGGSNEQYV. V is TRBV5-1 and J is TRBJ2-7; 9 nucleotides line up with TRBD2. The CDR3 sequence is 14 residues long. Trimming removed 1 base from V and 5 bases from J; junction bases left unmatched: 4. Germline CDR1 is SGHRS and CDR2 is YFSETQ.

This clonotype has only a few counts. The V gene is TRBV7-9, the J gene TRBJ2-1; 9 bases agree with TRBD2. Germline CDR1 reads SEHNR; CDR2 reads FQNEAQ (reference sequence). This CDR3 is built from 16 residues. V gave up 6 bases and J gave up 0 bases; unmatched junction bases: 6. DNA of the CDR3: TGTGCCAGCAGATCCCTTAGCGGGAGCTCCTACAATGAGCAGTTCTTC. Residues: CASRSLSGSSYNEQFF.

The chain recombines TRBV12-3 or TRBV12-4 with TRBJ1-5; D is uncertain. The V and J ends lost 4 bases and 4 bases respectively, with 20 bases between them. The CDR3 length is 17 residues. CDR3 amino acids: CASSSGRSMKINQPQHF. CDR3 nucleotide sequence: TGTGCCAGCAGTTCGGGCAGAAGCATGAAGATAAATCAGCCCCAGCATTTT.